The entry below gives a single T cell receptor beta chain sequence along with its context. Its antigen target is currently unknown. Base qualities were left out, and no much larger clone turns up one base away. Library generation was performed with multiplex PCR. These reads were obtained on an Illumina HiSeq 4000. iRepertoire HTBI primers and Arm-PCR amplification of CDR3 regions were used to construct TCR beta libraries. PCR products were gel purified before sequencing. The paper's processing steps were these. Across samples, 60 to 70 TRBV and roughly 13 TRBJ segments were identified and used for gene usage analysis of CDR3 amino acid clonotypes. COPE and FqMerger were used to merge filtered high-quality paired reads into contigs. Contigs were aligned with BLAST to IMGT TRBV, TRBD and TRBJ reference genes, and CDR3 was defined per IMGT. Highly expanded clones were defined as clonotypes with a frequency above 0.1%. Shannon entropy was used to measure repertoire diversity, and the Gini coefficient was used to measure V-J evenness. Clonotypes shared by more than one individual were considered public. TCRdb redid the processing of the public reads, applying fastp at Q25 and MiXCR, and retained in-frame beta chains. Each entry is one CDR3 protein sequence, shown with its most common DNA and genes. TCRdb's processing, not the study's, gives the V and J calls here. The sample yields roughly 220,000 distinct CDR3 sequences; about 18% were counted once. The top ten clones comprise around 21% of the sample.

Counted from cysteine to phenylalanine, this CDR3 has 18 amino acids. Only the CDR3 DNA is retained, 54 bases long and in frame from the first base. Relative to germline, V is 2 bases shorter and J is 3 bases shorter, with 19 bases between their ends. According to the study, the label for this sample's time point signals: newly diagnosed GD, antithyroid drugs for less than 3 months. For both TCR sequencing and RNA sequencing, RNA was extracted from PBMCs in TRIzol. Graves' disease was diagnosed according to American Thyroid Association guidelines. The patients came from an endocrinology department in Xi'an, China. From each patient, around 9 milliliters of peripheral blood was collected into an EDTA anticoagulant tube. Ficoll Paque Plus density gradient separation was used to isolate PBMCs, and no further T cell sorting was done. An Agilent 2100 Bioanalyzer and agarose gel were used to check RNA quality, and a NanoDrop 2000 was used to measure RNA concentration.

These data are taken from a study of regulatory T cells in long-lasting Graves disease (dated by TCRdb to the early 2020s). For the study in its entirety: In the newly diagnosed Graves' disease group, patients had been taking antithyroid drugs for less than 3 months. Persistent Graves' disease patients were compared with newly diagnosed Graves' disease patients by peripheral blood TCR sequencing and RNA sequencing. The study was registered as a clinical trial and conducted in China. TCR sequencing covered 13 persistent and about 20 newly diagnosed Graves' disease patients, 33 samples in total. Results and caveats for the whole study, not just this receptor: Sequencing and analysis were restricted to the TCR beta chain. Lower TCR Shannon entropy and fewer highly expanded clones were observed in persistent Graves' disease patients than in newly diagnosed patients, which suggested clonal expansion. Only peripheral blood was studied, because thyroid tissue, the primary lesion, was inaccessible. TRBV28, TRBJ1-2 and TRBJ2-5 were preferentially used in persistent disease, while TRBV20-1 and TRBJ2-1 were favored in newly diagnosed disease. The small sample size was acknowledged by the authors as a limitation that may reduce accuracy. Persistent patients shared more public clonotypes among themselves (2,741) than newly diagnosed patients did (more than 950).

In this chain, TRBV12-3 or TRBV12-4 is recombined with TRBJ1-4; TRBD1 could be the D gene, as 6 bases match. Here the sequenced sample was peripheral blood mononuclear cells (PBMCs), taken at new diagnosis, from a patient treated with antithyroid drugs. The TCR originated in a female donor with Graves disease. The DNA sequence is TGTGCCAGCAGTTTATCAGGGGCGATCGGTGTGGCTAATGAAAAACTGTTTTTT. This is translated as CASSLSGAIGVANEKLFF.